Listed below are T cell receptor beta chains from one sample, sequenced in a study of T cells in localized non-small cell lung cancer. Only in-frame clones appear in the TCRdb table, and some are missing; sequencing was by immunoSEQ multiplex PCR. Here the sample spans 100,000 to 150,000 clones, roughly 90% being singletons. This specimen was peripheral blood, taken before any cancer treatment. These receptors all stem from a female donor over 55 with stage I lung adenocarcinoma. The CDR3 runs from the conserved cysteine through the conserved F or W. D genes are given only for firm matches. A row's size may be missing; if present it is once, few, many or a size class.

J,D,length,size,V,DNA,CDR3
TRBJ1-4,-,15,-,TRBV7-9,TGTGCCAGCAGCGCGCCGTGGAGAGCAGATGAAAAACTGTTTTTT,CASSAPWRADEKLFF
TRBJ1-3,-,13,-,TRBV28,TGTGCCAGCAGTCACCCCTATGGGAACACCATATATTTT,CASSHPYGNTIYF
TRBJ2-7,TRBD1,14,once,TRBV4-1,TGCGCCAGCAGCCAAGCCAAGAACAGGGGCGAGCAGTACTTC,CASSQAKNRGEQYF
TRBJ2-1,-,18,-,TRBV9,TGTGCCAGCAGCGTAAGATCCGGCAGCCCGAGCTCCTACAATGAGCAGTTCTTC,CASSVRSGSPSSYNEQFF
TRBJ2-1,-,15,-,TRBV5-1,TGCGCCAGCAGCTTGTATCCGGGAGTGGGGAATGAGCAGTTCTTC,CASSLYPGVGNEQFF
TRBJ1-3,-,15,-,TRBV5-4,TGTGCCAGCAGCTCCGAGGGGGGTACTGGAAACACCATATATTTT,CASSSEGGTGNTIYF
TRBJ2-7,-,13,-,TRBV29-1,TGCAGCGTGCGTTGGGAGGTGGTCCACGAGCAGTACTTC,CSVRWEVVHEQYF
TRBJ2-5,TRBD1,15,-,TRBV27,TGTGCCAGCAAACCAGACAGGGTGATTCCAGAGACCCAGTACTTC,CASKPDRVIPETQYF
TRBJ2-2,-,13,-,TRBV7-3,TGTGCCAGCAGCTTAGGTTATGACGGGGAGCTGTTTTTT,CASSLGYDGELFF
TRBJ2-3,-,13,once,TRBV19,TGTGCCAGTAAGCAGGGTGGGTCAGATACGCAGTATTTT,CASKQGGSDTQYF
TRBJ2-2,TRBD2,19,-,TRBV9,TGTGCCAGCAGCGTAGCTACCAGGGGTAGCGGGGGTAACACCGGGGAGCTGTTTTTT,CASSVATRGSGGNTGELFF
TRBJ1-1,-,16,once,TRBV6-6,TGTGCCAGCAGCACAAGGGGGGCCGGAATGAACACTGAAGCTTTCTTT,CASSTRGAGMNTEAFF
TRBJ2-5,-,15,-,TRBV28,TGTGCCAGCAGTACCCGGGGCCTGAGCCAAGAGACCCAGTACTTC,CASSTRGLSQETQYF
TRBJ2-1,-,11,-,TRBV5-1,TGCGCCAGCAGCTCATATAATGAGCAGTTCTTC,CASSSYNEQFF
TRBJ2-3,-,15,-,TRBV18,TGTGCCAGCTCACCTCGGGAATGGGACACAGATACGCAGTATTTT,CASSPREWDTDTQYF
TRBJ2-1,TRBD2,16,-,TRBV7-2,TGTGCCAACAGCTTCTACGGCGGGAGCCCCTACAATGAGCAGTTCTTC,CANSFYGGSPYNEQFF
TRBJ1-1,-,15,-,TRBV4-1,TGCGCCAGCAGCCAACACCTTGCAGAGGCCCCTGGGGCTTTCTTT,CASSQHLAEAPGAFF
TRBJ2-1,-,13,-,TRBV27,TGTGCCAGCCTGGGCAGGGCCTTGAATGAGCAGTTCTTC,CASLGRALNEQFF
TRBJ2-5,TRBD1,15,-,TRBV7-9,TGTGCCAGCAGCCGATTGGGACAGGGGGAGGAGACCCAGTACTTC,CASSRLGQGEETQYF
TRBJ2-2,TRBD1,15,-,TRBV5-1,TGCGCCAGCAGACCCGGGACAGGGAACACCGGGGAGCTGTTTTTT,CASRPGTGNTGELFF